Listed here is a single TCR beta chain. Its specificity is unknown. These data are taken from a study of shared clonotypes between healthy human individuals. Study background: CD4 naive cells filled three plates per donor, CD4 memory three, CD8 naive two and CD8 memory one. Study-level results: Across a handful of donors, naive CD4 shared around 5.1%, naive CD8 over 3%, memory CD4 2% to 2.5%, memory CD8 roughly 0.37%.

CDR1 is MNHEY, CDR2 SMNVEV, per germline (reference sequence). There are 18 residues in the CDR3. V shed 5 bases and J 0 bases; nucleotides not matched to a gene: 11. Sequenced by immunoSEQ multiplex PCR; TCRdb stores in-frame clones only, minus some. The data hold roughly 2,300,000 clones, with just under 95% observed a single time. Source material: naive CD4+ T cells from PBMCs. Documented subset: CD45RA+ positively selected. This receptor was identified in a man aged 18 to 29 in good health. Some clones in this sample may be carry-over from other donors' samples. The chain combines TRBV27 with TRBJ2-4, with 9 bases matching TRBD1. Here the CDR3 DNA reads TGTGCCAGCAGTCTAGGACAGGGGTTCAGGAGAGCCAAAAACATTCAGTACTTC. Translating gives CASSLGQGFRRAKNIQYF.